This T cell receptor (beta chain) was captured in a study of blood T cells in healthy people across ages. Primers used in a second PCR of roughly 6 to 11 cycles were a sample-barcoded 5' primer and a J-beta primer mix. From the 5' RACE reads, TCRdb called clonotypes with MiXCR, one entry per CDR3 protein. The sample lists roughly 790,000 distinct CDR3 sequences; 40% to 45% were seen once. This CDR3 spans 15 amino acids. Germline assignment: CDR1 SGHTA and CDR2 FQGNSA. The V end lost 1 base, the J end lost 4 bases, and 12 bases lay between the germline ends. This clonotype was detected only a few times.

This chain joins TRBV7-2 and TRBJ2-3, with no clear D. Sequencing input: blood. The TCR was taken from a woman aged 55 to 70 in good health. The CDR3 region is CASSLGASISDTQYF. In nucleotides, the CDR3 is TGTGCCAGCAGCTTAGGTGCGTCGATTTCAGATACGCAGTATTTT. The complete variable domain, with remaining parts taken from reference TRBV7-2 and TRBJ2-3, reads GAGVSQSPSNKVTEKGKDVELRCDPISGHTALYWYRQSLGQGLEFLIYFQGNSAPDKSGLPSDRFSAERTGGSVSTLTIQRTQQEDSAVYLCASSLGASISDTQYFGPGTRLTVL.